The 14 T cell receptor beta chains listed next were all sequenced from one sample in a study of CD8 T cells in Susac syndrome. With random hexamers, about 0.45 to 1 ug RNA was reverse transcribed. Using its own MiXCR run on the immunoSEQ multiplex PCR reads, TCRdb lists one record per CDR3 protein. The sample includes about 240,000 distinct CDR3 sequences, approximately 95% of them seen just once. Material for sequencing was CD4+ T cells from PBMCs. These receptors originate from a human donor with Susac syndrome.

The V gene is TRBV29-1, the J gene TRBJ1-2; 8 bases are a match to TRBD1. The junction had 4 bases not matched to a gene; V was cut back by 1 base and J by 3 bases. Germline V lookup: CDR1 SQVTM, CDR2 ANQGSEA. The CDR3 spans 14 residues. CDR3 amino acids: CSVEANRGDYGYTF. In nucleotides, the CDR3 is TGCAGCGTTGAAGCCAACAGGGGGGACTATGGCTACACCTTC.

This chain joins TRBV28 and TRBJ2-7; TRBD1 is a possible D gene (6 bases). CDR3 length: 17 amino acids. CDR1 is MDHEN and CDR2 is SYDVKM in the germline V gene. Trimming cost V 4 bases and J 2 bases, with 21 bases left between them. The DNA of the CDR3 is TGTGCCAGCAGTTCTACCCCACACAGGGATGTTACCTACGAGCAGTACTTC. Its protein is CASSSTPHRDVTYEQYF.

The CDR3 nucleotides are TGTGCCATCAGTGAGAGCCGCGGGAGGGTGGTCGAGCAGTACTTC. It yields the protein CAISESRGRVVEQYF. This rearrangement joins TRBV10-3 to TRBJ2-7, with 9 bases lining up with TRBD2. V lost 2 bases to trimming and J lost 6 bases; unmatched junction nucleotides: 8. The germline CDR1 and CDR2 sequences are ENHRY and SYGVKD. The CDR3 contains 15 residues.

The V and J genes are TRBV28 and TRBJ2-4, with 7 bases that match TRBD1. Unmatched junction bases numbered 5, after V lost 3 bases and J lost 0 bases. The V gene's germline CDR1 is MDHEN and CDR2 SYDVKM. This CDR3 is 16 amino acids long. CDR3 in DNA: TGTGCCAGCAGTTTGCCCGGGACAGTAGCCAAAAACATTCAGTACTTC. This gives the protein CASSLPGTVAKNIQYF.

The chain employs TRBV19 and TRBJ2-1, with 9 bases fitting TRBD2. The CDR3 sequence is 14 residues long. V gave up 10 bases and J gave up 6 bases; unmatched junction bases: 10. The germline V gene has CDR1 LNHDA and CDR2 SQIVND (reference sequence). CDR3 region: CATNSGSVGNEQFF. The CDR3 nucleotides read TGTGCCACAAATAGCGGGAGTGTGGGCAATGAGCAGTTCTTC.

The chain recombines TRBV11-2 with TRBJ2-2, with TRBD2 matching 7 bases. CDR1 is SGHAT, CDR2 FQNNGV, per germline. This CDR3 spans 14 amino acids. Unmatched junction bases numbered 9, after V lost 7 bases and J lost 7 bases. The CDR3 region is CASTGGRRNGELFF. In nucleotides, the CDR3 is TGTGCCAGCACCGGGGGGAGGAGAAACGGGGAGCTGTTTTTT.

The CDR3 region is CASSLISNNEQFF. The CDR3 region has the DNA TGTGCCAGCAGTTTAATTAGCAACAATGAGCAGTTCTTC. The V call is TRBV28, the J call TRBJ2-1; D gene uncertain. V was cut by 2 bases and J by 5 bases, with 7 bases left in between. The CDR3 length is 13 residues. The germline V gene has CDR1 MDHEN and CDR2 SYDVKM.

The CDR3 coding sequence is TGTGCCAGCAGTTACTCAAGGCCAAGCACAGATACGCAGTATTTT. Protein: CASSYSRPSTDTQYF. V is TRBV6-5 and J is TRBJ2-3; D unclear. The ends were cut back, 0 bases at V and 0 bases at J, with 7 bases in the middle. CDR1 MNHEY and CDR2 SVGAGI come from the germline V gene. This CDR3 comprises 15 residues.

This sequence joins TRBV3-1 and TRBJ2-1, with D possibly TRBD2 on 5 matching bases. The CDR3 length is 15 residues. Trimming removed 1 base at V and 3 bases at J, with 10 bases between. Looked up from germline, CDR1 is LGHDT and CDR2 is YNNKEL (reference sequence). CDR3 protein: CASSQAPGSYNEQFF. In DNA, the CDR3 is TGTGCCAGCAGCCAAGCCCCGGGAAGCTACAATGAGCAGTTCTTC.

The genes are TRBV20-1 and TRBJ2-1, with 10 positions matching TRBD2. The ends lost 3 bases at V and 4 bases at J; junction bases unmatched: 6. Per germline, CDR1 DFQATT and CDR2 SNEGSKA (reference sequence). CDR3 length equals 15 residues. The CDR3 nucleotides read TGCAGTGCTAGTCCGGGACTAGCGACTTACAATGAGCAGTTCTTC. Its translation: CSASPGLATYNEQFF.

The rearrangement joins TRBV29-1 to TRBJ1-4, with TRBD1 matching over 8 bases. V trimming: 7 bases; J trimming: 7 bases; junction bases outside the gene matches: 8. Per germline, CDR1 SQVTM and CDR2 ANQGSEA. The CDR3 spans 13 residues. The CDR3 reads CSALTGVREKLFF. The CDR3 nucleotides read TGCAGCGCGTTGACAGGGGTTCGTGAAAAACTGTTTTTT.

This clonotype has just one count. This chain joins TRBV12-3 or TRBV12-4 and TRBJ2-5; perhaps TRBD1 as D (5 bases). The V gene lost 7 bases and the J gene lost 0 bases, with 9 bases spanning the gap. This CDR3 comprises 13 residues. The DNA of the CDR3 is TGTGCCAGCACCCGACAGAACCAAGAGACCCAGTACTTC. Translating it yields CASTRQNQETQYF.

The chain links TRBV29-1 to TRBJ2-1; TRBD2 agrees at 7 bases. The CDR3 extends over 13 amino acids. J lost 5 bases, V lost 8 bases, and 9 bases had no gene match. CDR1 is SQVTM and CDR2 is ANQGSEA in the germline V gene. CDR3 amino acids: CSSLRLADNEQFF. As DNA, the CDR3 is TGCAGCTCCCTCCGGCTAGCGGACAATGAGCAGTTCTTC.

The genes are TRBV29-1 and TRBJ2-3; TRBD1 is a possible D gene (6 bases). Trimming shortened V by 6 bases and J by 6 bases, and 19 bases separated the two germline ends. Per the germline V gene, CDR1 is SQVTM and CDR2 is ANQGSEA. The CDR3 extends over 14 amino acids. For the CDR3, the DNA is TGCAGCGTCGGAGTCCGGACAGTGCCTGATACGCAGTATTTT. This gives the protein CSVGVRTVPDTQYF.